This T cell receptor beta chain was sequenced for a study of cytomegalovirus exposure and HLA in healthy donors. Overall study: Around 190 million T cells yielded 120 million or so unique TCR beta sequences, as an earlier analysis found.

Germline lookup yields CDR1 MDHEN and CDR2 SYDVKM. Trimming at V came to 8 bases and at J to 8 bases, leaving 23 bases not matched to a gene. This CDR3 region has 17 residues. Regarding this clone: Its antigen is unknown.

General study results and limits: Some segments of the V type, notably TRBV6-2 and TRBV6-3, were excluded as indistinguishable. Reported performance of the classifier showed diagnosis of cytomegalovirus status with high specificity and sensitivity.

The PCR made use of 60 Vbeta and 13 Jbeta primers. The protocol was immunoSEQ multiplex PCR, while the TCRdb copy is restricted to in-frame clones and leaves out a portion. There are around 130,000 clones in the sample; less than 75% occur only once, and around 2.1% lies in the top ten. The sample taken for sequencing was PBMCs. The chain carries TRBV28 and TRBJ1-2; TRBD1 aligns across 7 bases. This TCR came from a woman aged 40 to 55 in good health and CMV-seropositive. The CDR3 loop reads CASGDPGQLTPLVGYTF. In DNA, the CDR3 is TGTGCCAGCGGGGATCCGGGACAGCTGACCCCATTGGTGGGCTACACCTTC.